The present T cell receptor beta chain was sequenced within a study of PD-1 blockade in classical Hodgkin lymphoma. Study results and caveats: Excluded were patients who started nivolumab under 1 year after ASCT, a group that had lower diversity. Relative to healthy donors, newly diagnosed patients reportedly had lower baseline TCR diversity, which was reported as lower still in relapsed/refractory patients. Lower baseline TCR diversity marked trial partial responders and progressors.

Sequenced by immunoSEQ multiplex PCR; TCRdb stores in-frame clones only, minus some. The sample has 12,000 or so clones, approximately 84% seen once. With regard to this clone: Its antigen is currently unknown.

Described time point: cycle 4 day 1 (C4D1), after less than 7 weeks of nivolumab. Every patient experienced relapse after autologous stem cell transplantation, and brentuximab vedotin exposure varied. Investigators obtained CD8+ T cells from thawed PBMCs by magnetic negative selection. Complete response, partial response or progressive disease made up the best responses. CDR1 LNHDA and CDR2 SQIVND come from the germline V gene (reference sequence). V was pared by 7 bases and J by 3 bases, with 9 bases of the junction left unmatched. The CDR3 is 17 residues long. The chain has TRBV19 and TRBJ2-6; 10 bases are shared with TRBD1. The receptor was isolated from a human donor with classical Hodgkin lymphoma. The donor label of this sample is uncertain. The sequences come from CD8+ T cells from blood, collected before the fourth cycle of nivolumab. The CDR3 region is CASKDRGDFRGANVLTF. The CDR3 DNA sequence: TGTGCCAGTAAGGACAGGGGGGATTTTCGTGGGGCCAACGTCCTGACTTTC.